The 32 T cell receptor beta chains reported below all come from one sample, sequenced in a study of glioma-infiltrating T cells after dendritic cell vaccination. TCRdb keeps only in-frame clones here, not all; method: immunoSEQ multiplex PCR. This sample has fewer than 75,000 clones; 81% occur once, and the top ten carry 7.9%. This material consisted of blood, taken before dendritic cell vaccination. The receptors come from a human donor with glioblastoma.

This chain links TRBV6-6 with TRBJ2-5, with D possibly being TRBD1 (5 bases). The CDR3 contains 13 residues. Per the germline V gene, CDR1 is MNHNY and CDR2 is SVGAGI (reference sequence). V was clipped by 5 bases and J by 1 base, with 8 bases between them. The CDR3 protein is CASSRQSQETQYF. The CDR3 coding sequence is TGTGCCAGCAGTCGACAGTCCCAAGAGACCCAGTACTTC.

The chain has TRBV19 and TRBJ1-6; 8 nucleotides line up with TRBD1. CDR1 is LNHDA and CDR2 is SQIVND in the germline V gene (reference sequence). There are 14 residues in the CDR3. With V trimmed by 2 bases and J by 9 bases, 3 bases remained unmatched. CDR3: CASSIPDRASPLHF. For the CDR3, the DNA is TGTGCCAGTAGTATACCGGACAGGGCTTCACCCCTCCACTTT.

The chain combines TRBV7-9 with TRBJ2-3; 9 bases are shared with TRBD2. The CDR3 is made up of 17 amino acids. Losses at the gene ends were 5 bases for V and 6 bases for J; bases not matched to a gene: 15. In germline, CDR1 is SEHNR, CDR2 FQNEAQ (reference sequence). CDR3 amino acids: CASSPRSPAGGSDTQYF. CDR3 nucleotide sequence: TGTGCCAGCAGCCCTAGATCCCCAGCGGGGGGTTCGGATACGCAGTATTTT.

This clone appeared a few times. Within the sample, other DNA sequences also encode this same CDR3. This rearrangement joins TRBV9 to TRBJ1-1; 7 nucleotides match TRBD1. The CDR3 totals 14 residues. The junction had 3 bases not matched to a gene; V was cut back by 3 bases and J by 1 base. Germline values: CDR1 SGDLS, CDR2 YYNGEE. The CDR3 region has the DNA TGTGCCAGCAGCGCCAGGACAGGGAACACTGAAGCTTTCTTT. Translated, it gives CASSARTGNTEAFF.

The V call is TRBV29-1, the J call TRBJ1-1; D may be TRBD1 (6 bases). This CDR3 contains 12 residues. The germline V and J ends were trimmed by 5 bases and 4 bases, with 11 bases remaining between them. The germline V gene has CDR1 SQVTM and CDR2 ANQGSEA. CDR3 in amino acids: CSVYREGTEAFF. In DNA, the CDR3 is TGCAGCGTTTACAGGGAGGGCACTGAAGCTTTCTTT. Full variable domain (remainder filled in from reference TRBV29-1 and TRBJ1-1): SAVISQKPSRDICQRGTSLTIQCQVDSQVTMMFWYRQQPGQSLTLIATANQGSEATYESGFVIDKFPISRPNLTFSTLTVSNMSPEDSSIYLCSVYREGTEAFFGQGTRLTVV.

The CDR3 loop reads CASSQEWGADEKLFF. Here the CDR3 DNA reads TGCGCCAGCAGCCAAGAGTGGGGCGCCGATGAAAAACTGTTTTTT. This chain uses TRBV4-3 with TRBJ1-4; the D gene is possibly TRBD1 (5 bases). CDR1 and CDR2 (germline): LGHNA, YSLEER. Trimming took off 0 bases at V and 6 bases at J, with 11 bases between the two ends. There are 15 residues in the CDR3.

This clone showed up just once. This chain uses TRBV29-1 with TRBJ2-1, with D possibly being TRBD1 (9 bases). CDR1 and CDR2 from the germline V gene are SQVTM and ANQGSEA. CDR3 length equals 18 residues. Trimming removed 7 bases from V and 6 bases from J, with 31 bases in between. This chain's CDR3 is CSGVNRRGADRGSNEQFF. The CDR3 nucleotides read TGCAGCGGTGTGAATCGGCGGGGGGCAGACAGGGGGTCCAATGAGCAGTTCTTC.

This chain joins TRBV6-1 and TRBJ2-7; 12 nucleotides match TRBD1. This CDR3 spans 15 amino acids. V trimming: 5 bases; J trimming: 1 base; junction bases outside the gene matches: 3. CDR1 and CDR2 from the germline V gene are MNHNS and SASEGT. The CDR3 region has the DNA TGTGCCAGCAGTAGGGACAGGGGGCAGTCCTACGAGCAGTACTTC. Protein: CASSRDRGQSYEQYF.

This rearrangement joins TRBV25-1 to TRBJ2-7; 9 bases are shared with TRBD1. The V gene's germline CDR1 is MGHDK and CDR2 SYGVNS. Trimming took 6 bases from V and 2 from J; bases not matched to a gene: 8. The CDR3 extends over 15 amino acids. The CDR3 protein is CASSRPDRGTYEQYF. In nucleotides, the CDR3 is TGTGCCAGCAGCCGTCCGGACAGGGGAACCTACGAGCAGTACTTC.

CDR3 coding DNA: TGTGCCAGCAGCCCCCGAACAGGGCGGAACACTGAAGCTTTCTTT. As protein: CASSPRTGRNTEAFF. The J gene is TRBJ1-1, the V gene TRBV9; D is possibly TRBD1 (6 bases). The length of the CDR3 is 15 residues. Trimming pared 4 bases from V and 1 base from J, leaving 14 bases between. From germline, CDR1 is SGDLS and CDR2 YYNGEE.

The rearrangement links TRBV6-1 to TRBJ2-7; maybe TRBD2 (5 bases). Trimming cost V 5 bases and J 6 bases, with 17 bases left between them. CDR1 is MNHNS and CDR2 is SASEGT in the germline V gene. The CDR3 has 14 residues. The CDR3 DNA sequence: TGTGCCAGCAGTTTGGCGGGCTCCGCTGCCGAGCAGTACTTC. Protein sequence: CASSLAGSAAEQYF.

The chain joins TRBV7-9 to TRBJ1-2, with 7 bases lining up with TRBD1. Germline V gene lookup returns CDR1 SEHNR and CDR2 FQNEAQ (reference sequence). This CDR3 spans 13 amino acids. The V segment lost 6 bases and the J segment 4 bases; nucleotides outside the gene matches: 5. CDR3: CASSPGTAYGYTF. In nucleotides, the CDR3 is TGTGCCAGCAGTCCCGGGACAGCCTATGGCTACACCTTC.

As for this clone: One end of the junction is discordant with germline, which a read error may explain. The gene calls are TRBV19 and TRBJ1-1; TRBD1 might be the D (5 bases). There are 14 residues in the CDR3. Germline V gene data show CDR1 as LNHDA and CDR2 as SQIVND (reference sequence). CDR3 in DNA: TGTGCCAGTAGGATAGACAGCGTGAACACTGAAGCTTTCTTT. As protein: CASRIDSVNTEAFF.

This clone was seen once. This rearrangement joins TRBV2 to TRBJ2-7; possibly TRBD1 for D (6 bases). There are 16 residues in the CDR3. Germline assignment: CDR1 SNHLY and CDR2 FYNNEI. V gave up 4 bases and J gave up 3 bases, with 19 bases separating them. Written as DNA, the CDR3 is TGTGCCAGCAGTGTAGGACAGCTCAGTTTGTTCTACGAGCAGTACTTC. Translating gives CASSVGQLSLFYEQYF.

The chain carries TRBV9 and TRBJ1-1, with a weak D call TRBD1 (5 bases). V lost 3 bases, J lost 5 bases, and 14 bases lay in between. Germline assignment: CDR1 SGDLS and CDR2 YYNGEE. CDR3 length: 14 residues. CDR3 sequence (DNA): TGTGCCAGCAGCGCAGATTTCGGGGGTACTGAAGCTTTCTTT. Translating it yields CASSADFGGTEAFF.

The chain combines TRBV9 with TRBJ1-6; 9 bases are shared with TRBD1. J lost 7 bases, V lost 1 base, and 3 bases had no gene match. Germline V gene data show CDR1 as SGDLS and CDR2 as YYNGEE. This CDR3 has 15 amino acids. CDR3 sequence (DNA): TGTGCCAGCAGCGTAACAGGGGGCAAAAATTCACCCCTCCACTTT. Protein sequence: CASSVTGGKNSPLHF. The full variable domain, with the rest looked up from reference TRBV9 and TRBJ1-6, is DSGVTQTPKHLITATGQRVTLRCSPRSGDLSVYWYQQSLDQGLQFLIQYYNGEERAKGNILERFSAQQFPDLHSELNLSSLELGDSALYFCASSVTGGKNSPLHFGNGTRLTVT.

The CDR3 DNA sequence: TGTGCCAGCTCAACTGCTATACTAGAATTAGCAGATACGCAGTATTTT. This sequence encodes CASSTAILELADTQYF. The chain is built from TRBV18 and TRBJ2-3; D might be TRBD2 (5 bases). Per germline, CDR1 KGHSH and CDR2 LQKENI. The CDR3 is made up of 16 amino acids. Trimming took off 5 bases at V and 4 bases at J, with 19 bases between the two ends.

CDR3 protein: CASTQDYDTEAFF. CDR3 DNA sequence: TGTGCCAGTACCCAGGACTACGACACTGAAGCTTTCTTT. The rearrangement uses TRBV19 and TRBJ1-1; D is undetermined. Trimming pared 7 bases from V and 3 bases from J, leaving 12 bases between. The germline V gene has CDR1 LNHDA and CDR2 SQIVND (reference sequence). The CDR3 spans 13 residues.

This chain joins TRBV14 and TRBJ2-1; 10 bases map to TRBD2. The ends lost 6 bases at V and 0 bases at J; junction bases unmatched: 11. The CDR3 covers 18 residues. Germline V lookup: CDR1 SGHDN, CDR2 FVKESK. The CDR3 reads CASSPGVSGGASYNEQFF. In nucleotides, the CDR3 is TGTGCCAGCAGTCCGGGGGTGAGCGGGGGGGCCTCCTACAATGAGCAGTTCTTC.

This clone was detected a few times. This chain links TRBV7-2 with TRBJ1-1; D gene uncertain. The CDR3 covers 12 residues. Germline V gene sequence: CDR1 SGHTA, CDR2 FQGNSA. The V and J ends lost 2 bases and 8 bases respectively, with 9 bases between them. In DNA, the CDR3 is TGTGCCAGCAGCTTACCCCTCGGGGAAGCTTTCTTT. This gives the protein CASSLPLGEAFF.

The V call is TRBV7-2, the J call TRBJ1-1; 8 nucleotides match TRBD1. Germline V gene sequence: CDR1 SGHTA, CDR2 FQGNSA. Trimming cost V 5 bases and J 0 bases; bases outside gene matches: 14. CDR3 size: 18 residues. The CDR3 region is CASSVGQGVIGMNTEAFF. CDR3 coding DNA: TGTGCCAGCAGCGTAGGACAGGGTGTTATTGGCATGAACACTGAAGCTTTCTTT.

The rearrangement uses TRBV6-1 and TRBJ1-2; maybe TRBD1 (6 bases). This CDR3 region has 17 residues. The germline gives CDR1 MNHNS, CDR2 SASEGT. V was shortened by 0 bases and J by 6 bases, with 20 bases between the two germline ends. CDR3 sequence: CASSEARQVKGSDGYTF. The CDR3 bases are TGTGCCAGCAGTGAAGCGCGACAGGTTAAGGGGTCGGATGGCTACACCTTC.

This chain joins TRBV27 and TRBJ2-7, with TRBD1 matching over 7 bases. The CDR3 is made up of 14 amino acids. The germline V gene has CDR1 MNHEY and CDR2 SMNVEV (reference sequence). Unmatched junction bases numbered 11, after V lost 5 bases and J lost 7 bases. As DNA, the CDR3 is TGTGCCAGCAGTCCTTCTGCCTCAGGGGGTGAGCAGTACTTC. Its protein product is CASSPSASGGEQYF.

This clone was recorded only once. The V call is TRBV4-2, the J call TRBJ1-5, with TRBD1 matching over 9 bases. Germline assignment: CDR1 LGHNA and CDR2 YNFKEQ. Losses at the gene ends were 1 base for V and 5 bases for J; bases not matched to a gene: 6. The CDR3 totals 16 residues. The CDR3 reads CASSQGTTGGDQPQHF. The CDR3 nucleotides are TGTGCCAGCAGCCAAGGGACTACAGGGGGCGATCAGCCCCAGCATTTT.

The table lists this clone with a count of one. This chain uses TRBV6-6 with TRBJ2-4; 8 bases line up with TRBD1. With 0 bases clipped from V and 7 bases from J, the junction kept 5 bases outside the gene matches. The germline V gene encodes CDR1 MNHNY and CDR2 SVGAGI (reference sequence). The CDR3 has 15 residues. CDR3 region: CASSYSDRAYNIQYF. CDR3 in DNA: TGTGCCAGCAGTTACTCGGACAGGGCTTACAACATTCAGTACTTC.

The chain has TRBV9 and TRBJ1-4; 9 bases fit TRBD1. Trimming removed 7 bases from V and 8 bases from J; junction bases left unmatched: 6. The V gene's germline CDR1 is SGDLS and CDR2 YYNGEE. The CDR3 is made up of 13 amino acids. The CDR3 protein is CASQGQGGEKLFF. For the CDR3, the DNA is TGTGCCAGCCAGGGACAGGGAGGGGAAAAACTGTTTTTT.

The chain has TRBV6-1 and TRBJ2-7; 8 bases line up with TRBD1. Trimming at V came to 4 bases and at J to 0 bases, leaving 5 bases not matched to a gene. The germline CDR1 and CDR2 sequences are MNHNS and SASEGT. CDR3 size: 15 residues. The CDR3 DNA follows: TGTGCCAGCAGTGGAGACAGGGGAATCTCCTACGAGCAGTACTTC. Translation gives CASSGDRGISYEQYF.

CDR3 nucleotides: TGTGCCAGCAGCCGACTAGCGCTTCAAGAGACCCAGTACTTC. Amino acid sequence: CASSRLALQETQYF. The genes are TRBV5-6 and TRBJ2-5, with 8 nucleotides matching TRBD2. The CDR3 totals 14 residues. The ends lost 4 bases at V and 2 bases at J; junction bases unmatched: 4. The germline V gene has CDR1 SGHDT and CDR2 YYEEEE.

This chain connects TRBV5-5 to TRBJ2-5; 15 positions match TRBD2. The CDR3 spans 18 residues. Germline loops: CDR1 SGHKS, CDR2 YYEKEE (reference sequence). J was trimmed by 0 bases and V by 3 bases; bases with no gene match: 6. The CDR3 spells CASSSGTSGGLYQETQYF. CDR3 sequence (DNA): TGTGCCAGCAGCTCCGGGACTAGCGGGGGGTTGTACCAAGAGACCCAGTACTTC.

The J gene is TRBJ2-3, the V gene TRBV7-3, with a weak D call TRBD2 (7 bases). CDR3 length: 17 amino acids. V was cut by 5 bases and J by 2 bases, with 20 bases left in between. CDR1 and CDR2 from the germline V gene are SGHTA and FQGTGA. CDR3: CASSIFSGGPYTDTQYF. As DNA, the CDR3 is TGTGCCAGCAGCATCTTTTCGGGGGGCCCTTACACAGATACGCAGTATTTT.

This CDR3 reads CASSHPTEYNYGYTF. CDR3 nucleotide sequence: TGTGCCAGCAGCCACCCGACAGAGTATAACTATGGCTACACCTTC. The chain joins TRBV4-2 to TRBJ1-2; a weak D match, TRBD1 (5 bases). The V gene's germline CDR1 is LGHNA and CDR2 YNFKEQ. The CDR3 runs to 15 residues. V was shortened by 3 bases and J by 1 base, with 12 bases between the two germline ends.

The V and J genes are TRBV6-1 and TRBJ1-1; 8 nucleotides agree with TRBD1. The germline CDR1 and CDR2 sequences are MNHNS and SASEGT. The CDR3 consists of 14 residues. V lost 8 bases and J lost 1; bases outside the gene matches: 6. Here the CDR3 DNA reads TGTGCCAGCGGGCCCGGGACAGGGAACACTGAAGCTTTCTTT. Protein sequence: CASGPGTGNTEAFF.